The sequence of this T cell receptor beta chain was determined in a study of T-cell memory formation after mild COVID-19. Study as a whole: TCR clusters were largely donor specific.

Findings and limits, study-wide: Among clones contracting day 15 to 85, CD4/CD8 was balanced, whereas later expanders leaned CD4+.

A word on this clonotype: Its cognate antigen is unknown.

One entry per CDR3 protein, called by TCRdb with MiXCR from the 5' RACE reads. Among approximately 260,000 distinct CDR3 sequences listed, 16% were seen once. CDR1 SGHRS and CDR2 YFSETQ come from the germline V gene. The CDR3 is 13 residues long. V lost 4 bases, J lost 10 bases, and 16 bases lay in between. The receptor's source is a man younger than 35 who had mild COVID-19 (a few samples of this study predate the infection). Cell type and time point are not known. Sequenced: PBMCs or a T cell subset sorted from them (not recorded which). This chain uses TRBV5-1 with TRBJ2-3, with D possibly being TRBD2 (7 bases). CDR3 loop: CASSAGGGPSQYF. The DNA of the CDR3 is TGCGCCAGCAGCGCTGGGGGGGGGCCATCGCAGTATTTT.